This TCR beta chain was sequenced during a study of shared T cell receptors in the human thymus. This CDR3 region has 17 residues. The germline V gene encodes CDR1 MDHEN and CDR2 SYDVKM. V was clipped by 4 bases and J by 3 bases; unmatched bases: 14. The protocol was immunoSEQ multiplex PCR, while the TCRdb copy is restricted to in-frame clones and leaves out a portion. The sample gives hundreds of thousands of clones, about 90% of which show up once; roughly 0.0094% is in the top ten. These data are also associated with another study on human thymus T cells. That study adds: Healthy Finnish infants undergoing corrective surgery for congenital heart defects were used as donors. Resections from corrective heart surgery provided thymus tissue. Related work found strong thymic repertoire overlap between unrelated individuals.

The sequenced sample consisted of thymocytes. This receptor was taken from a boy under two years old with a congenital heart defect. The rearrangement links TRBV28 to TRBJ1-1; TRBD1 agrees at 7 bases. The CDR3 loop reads CASSCTGAPPPDTEAFF. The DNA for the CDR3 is TGTGCCAGCAGTTGCACAGGGGCGCCTCCCCCGGACACTGAAGCTTTCTTT.